The 17 T cell receptor beta chains presented below share a single source sample, sequenced in a study of T cells in Graves' hyperthyroidism and ophthalmopathy. Researchers took RNA transcripts and amplified the TCR beta CDR3 regions from them. RT-PCR in the first round (using the HTBI primer set) targeted the TCR CDR3. TCRdb re-called the multiplex PCR reads with MiXCR, one entry per CDR3 protein. Of under 300,000 distinct CDR3 sequences detected, about 14% appear once; the ten largest clones hold roughly 7.5%. Material: blood. The receptors derive from a woman in her 30s with Graves' hyperthyroidism that later progressed to Graves' ophthalmopathy.

This clonotype appeared many times. The chain is built from TRBV6-1 and TRBJ2-3; 7 bases align to TRBD2. CDR1 is MNHNS and CDR2 is SASEGT in the germline V gene. The CDR3 is made up of 17 amino acids. The trim removed 6 bases at V and 1 base at J, leaving 13 bases unmatched. The DNA of the CDR3 is TGTGCCAGCAGGAAAATTTTTAGCGGGCAAGGCACAGATACGCAGTATTTT. Protein: CASRKIFSGQGTDTQYF.

This clonotype was seen at least ten times. The chain couples TRBV12-3 or TRBV12-4 to TRBJ2-7; 7 nucleotides line up with TRBD1. The CDR3 is 13 amino acids. V lost 3 bases and J lost 6; bases outside the gene matches: 5. The CDR3 loop reads CASSLTGQSEQYF. In DNA, the CDR3 is TGTGCCAGCAGTTTGACAGGGCAGAGCGAGCAGTACTTC.

This clonotype was counted ten times or more. Here the CDR3 reads CASSFSNRESGNTIYF. DNA for the CDR3: TGTGCCAGCAGCTTTAGTAATAGGGAAAGTGGAAACACCATATATTTT. This chain uses TRBV7-2 with TRBJ1-3; D is ambiguous. The germline gives CDR1 SGHTA, CDR2 FQGNSA. The CDR3 runs 16 residues. V lost 3 bases to trimming and J lost 3 bases, with 15 bases between them.

This clonotype appeared many times. The chain employs TRBV14 and TRBJ1-1; perhaps TRBD1 as D (6 bases). The CDR3 totals 14 residues. Trimming stripped 3 bases from V and 0 bases from J, with 8 bases between. Per the germline V gene, CDR1 is SGHDN and CDR2 is FVKESK. DNA for the CDR3: TGTGCCAGCAGCCACAGGGGACTGAACACTGAAGCTTTCTTT. It yields the protein CASSHRGLNTEAFF. Full variable domain (remainder filled in from reference TRBV14 and TRBJ1-1): EAGVTQFPSHSVIEKGQTVTLRCDPISGHDNLYWYRRVMGKEIKFLLHFVKESKQDESGMPNNRFLAERTGGTYSTLKVQPAELEDSGVYFCASSHRGLNTEAFFGQGTRLTVV.

This clonotype appeared many times. The chain joins TRBV20-1 to TRBJ2-1; D could derive from TRBD1 or TRBD2 (6 bases each). The CDR3 spans 14 residues. CDR1 DFQATT and CDR2 SNEGSKA come from the germline V gene (reference sequence). The V end was cut by 4 bases, the J end by 8 bases, with 18 bases between. Here the CDR3 reads CSANRRGRSDEQFF. Written as DNA, the CDR3 is TGCAGTGCTAACCGACGGGGGCGGTCGGATGAGCAGTTCTTC.

This clonotype has more than one count but fewer than ten. The J gene is TRBJ2-7, the V gene TRBV27; TRBD1 or TRBD2 may be the D gene (5 bases each). From germline, CDR1 is MNHEY and CDR2 SMNVEV (reference sequence). Deletions cut 6 bases from V and 2 bases from J, with 17 bases between. The CDR3 spans 15 residues. CDR3 sequence (DNA): TGTGCCAGCAGGAGAGGGGACGTTCGTACCTACGAGCAGTACTTC. It yields the protein CASRRGDVRTYEQYF.

There are many counts of this clonotype. The rearrangement links TRBV7-3 to TRBJ2-7; 9 bases map to TRBD2. Germline lookup yields CDR1 SGHTA and CDR2 FQGTGA. The CDR3 extends over 15 amino acids. Germline trimming cut 0 bases from V and 6 bases from J; bases unmatched to any gene: 6. The CDR3 DNA reads TGTGCCAGCAGCTTAACGGCGGGAGGGCCCCGCGAGCAGTACTTC. Translation: CASSLTAGGPREQYF. The variable domain in full, with the rest retrieved from reference TRBV7-3 and TRBJ2-7, is GAGVSQTPSNKVTEKGKYVELRCDPISGHTALYWYRQSLGQGPEFLIYFQGTGAADDSGLPNDRFFAVRPEGSVSTLKIQRTERGDSAVYLCASSLTAGGPREQYFGPGTRLTVT.

This clonotype occurred many times. The rearrangement links TRBV25-1 to TRBJ2-7, with D perhaps TRBD2 (6 bases). V dropped 6 bases and J dropped 7 bases, with 16 bases sitting between them. Germline CDR1 reads MGHDK; CDR2 reads SYGVNS. The CDR3 is 13 amino acids. The CDR3 DNA is TGTGCCAGCAGATCCCGGGGGAGCGGGGAGCAGTACTTC. Amino acid sequence: CASRSRGSGEQYF.

The chain combines TRBV10-2 with TRBJ1-6; D is unclear. The germline V and J ends were trimmed by 6 bases and 9 bases, with 15 bases remaining between them. The CDR3 has 14 amino acids. Germline lookup yields CDR1 WSHSY and CDR2 SAAADI. CDR3 bases: TGCGCCAGCAGGCTGGGGTCAATTAGTTCACCCCTCCACTTT. This codes for CASRLGSISSPLHF.

At least ten counts were recorded for this clonotype. The rearrangement joins TRBV6-1 to TRBJ2-1; 7 nucleotides align to TRBD2. CDR1 and CDR2 (germline): MNHNS, SASEGT. CDR3 length: 16 amino acids. V dropped 7 bases and J dropped 4; count of bases not matched to a gene: 13. CDR3: CASTIGIAGAYNEQFF. The CDR3 nucleotides read TGTGCCAGCACCATCGGGATCGCGGGAGCATACAATGAGCAGTTCTTC.

This clonotype was seen at least ten times. The chain employs TRBV28 and TRBJ2-5, with D possibly matching TRBD1 (7 bases). The V gene lost 3 bases and the J gene lost 4 bases, with 12 bases spanning the gap. The germline CDR1 and CDR2 sequences are MDHEN and SYDVKM. The CDR3 loop spans 14 amino acids. CDR3 sequence (DNA): TGTGCCAGCAGTTTCAACAGGGGAGGAGAGACCCAGTACTTC. Amino acid sequence: CASSFNRGGETQYF. Combining the CDR3 with reference TRBV28 and TRBJ2-5 gives the whole variable domain DVKVTQSSRYLVKRTGEKVFLECVQDMDHENMFWYRQDPGLGLRLIYFSYDVKMKEKGDIPEGYSVSREKKERFSLILESASTNQTSMYLCASSFNRGGETQYFGPGTRLLVL.

This clonotype was seen more than once but under ten times. The rearrangement joins TRBV19 to TRBJ2-3, with D perhaps TRBD2 (7 bases). Germline loops: CDR1 LNHDA, CDR2 SQIVND (reference sequence). V shed 1 base and J shed 3 bases, with 14 bases lying between them. This CDR3 has 16 residues. CDR3: CASSIVAGRGTDTQYF. The CDR3 nucleotides read TGTGCCAGTAGTATAGTTGCGGGGAGGGGGACAGATACGCAGTATTTT.

This clonotype showed up many times. CDR3 nucleotides: TGTGCCAGCAGTTTATTTGGACTAGCGGGGAACAATGAGCAGTTCTTC. This sequence encodes CASSLFGLAGNNEQFF. The chain uses TRBV28 and TRBJ2-1, with 12 bases that match TRBD2. The V segment lost 1 base and the J segment 5 bases; nucleotides outside the gene matches: 3. Per the germline V gene, CDR1 is MDHEN and CDR2 is SYDVKM. The length of the CDR3 is 16 residues.

This clonotype was recorded many times. The chain has TRBV20-1 and TRBJ2-1; TRBD2 is a possible D gene (6 bases). The CDR3 runs to 12 residues. Trimming took off 5 bases at V and 9 bases at J, with 14 bases between the two ends. Germline-derived CDR1 and CDR2 are DFQATT and SNEGSKA (reference sequence). CDR3 sequence (DNA): TGCAGTGCTGAACGGAGGGTGGGTGAGCAGTTCTTC. Its protein product is CSAERRVGEQFF.

The rearrangement uses TRBV12-3 or TRBV12-4 and TRBJ2-7; D not certain. V shed 5 bases and J shed 2 bases, with 19 bases lying between them. The CDR3 runs to 16 residues. The CDR3 DNA reads TGTGCCAGCAGTCCCCGCCCCGGACCAGCCGCCTACGAGCAGTACTTC. Protein: CASSPRPGPAAYEQYF.

The chain has TRBV30 and TRBJ2-1; 9 bases match TRBD2. After removal of 4 bases from V and 4 bases from J, the junction contained 8 bases not matched to a gene. CDR1 GTSNPN and CDR2 SVGIG come from the germline V gene (reference sequence). This CDR3 comprises 15 residues. CDR3 loop: CAWTLLTSGYNEQFF. Written as DNA, the CDR3 is TGTGCCTGGACTCTCCTTACTAGCGGGTACAATGAGCAGTTCTTC.

This clonotype was observed at least ten times. V is TRBV28 and J is TRBJ2-3; TRBD2 matches 7 bases. V lost 10 bases to trimming and J lost 1 base; unmatched junction nucleotides: 14. This CDR3 is built from 16 residues. CDR1 is MDHEN, CDR2 SYDVKM, per germline. Written as DNA, the CDR3 is TGTGCCAACCTCGGACTAGTGCGGTCGGGCACAGATACGCAGTATTTT. Protein product: CANLGLVRSGTDTQYF.